This T cell receptor beta chain derives from a study of early T cells in non-severe SARS-CoV-2 infection (dated by TCRdb to the early 2020s). As for the study more broadly: Bulk RNA from unsorted whole blood was used for TCR sequencing, so alpha and beta chains could not be paired.

A case-control design nested within a healthcare worker cohort in London, UK, was used, with weekly nasopharyngeal swab PCR tests and blood sampling performed. Healthcare workers were recruited between 23 and 31 March 2020, during the week of the UK lockdown, and were followed weekly for up to about 15 weeks. The study at large found these results: VDJdb matching was skewed toward anti-spike CD8 responses and likely underestimated virus-specific expansions by missing private and CD4 specificities.

The sample holds many counts of this clonotype. The antigen it binds to is not known. Qualities for individual bases were not recorded, and no much larger clone is one base off. V loses 3 bases at its end and J loses 3 bases; junction bases beyond the gene matches: 2. Measured from the cysteine to the phenylalanine, the CDR3 is 12 residues long. CDR3 DNA is the only sequence kept; it has 36 bases, read in frame from the first base. CDR1 and CDR2 (DFQATT, SNEGSKA) derive from the germline V gene (reference sequence). The protocol used for the library was 5' RACE. The instrument was a NextSeq 500. To correct for sequencing error and PCR bias, the TCR library protocol tagged individual cDNA molecules with unique molecular identifiers. Sequencing covered both TCR alpha and beta chains, and within each sample the abundances of alpha and beta sequences were tightly co-correlated. In the authors' own workflow: Decombinator V4 was used to annotate the V gene, J gene and CDR3 of the TCR sequences. Expanded TCRs were defined as changing significantly between any two time points under a Poisson model with p below 0.0001. TCR abundances were normalised to the total number of TCRs sequenced per sample and were expressed as counts per million. MAIT TCRs were defined by TRAV1-2 paired with TRAJ12, TRAJ20 or TRAJ33, and iNKT TCRs by TRAV10 paired with TRAJ18. A search of VDJdb, accessed on 1 November 2021, was run for TCRs annotated to CMV, EBV and SARS-CoV-2, with TCRs annotated for multiple antigens excluded. In-frame beta chains were kept once TCRdb had trimmed the public reads at Q25 with fastp and called clones with MiXCR. Duplicate CDR3 protein sequences are folded into a single record with the most common DNA and genes. In this record, the V and J calls reflect TCRdb's handling and not the investigators' own analysis. Across this sample there are 55,000 to 75,000 distinct CDR3 sequences, with approximately 6.1% seen only once. The top ten constitute around 3.3% of the sample.

The specimen was whole blood, collected at baseline. Here the chain combines TRBV20-1 and TRBJ2-7; 7 middle bases align to TRBD1. The clonotype originates from an adult who was a healthcare worker with PCR-confirmed SARS-CoV-2 infection or an uninfected control (not recorded which). The encoded CDR3 is CSARGQNYEQYF. The nucleotide sequence is given as TGCAGTGCTAGGGGACAGAACTACGAGCAGTACTTC.